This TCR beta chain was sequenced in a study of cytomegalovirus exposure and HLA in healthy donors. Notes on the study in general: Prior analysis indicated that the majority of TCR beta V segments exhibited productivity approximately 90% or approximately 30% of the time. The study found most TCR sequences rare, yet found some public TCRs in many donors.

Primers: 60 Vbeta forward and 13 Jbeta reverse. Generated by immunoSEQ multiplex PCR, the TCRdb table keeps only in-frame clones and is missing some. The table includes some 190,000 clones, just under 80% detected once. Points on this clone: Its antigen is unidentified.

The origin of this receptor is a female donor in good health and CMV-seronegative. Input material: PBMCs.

The CDR3 DNA reads as TGCGCCAGCAGCCAAGATCCGGACATAGGACAGCCCCAGCATTTT. Translation: CASSQDPDIGQPQHF. V gene TRBV4-1 combines with J gene TRBJ1-5; the D gene is possibly TRBD1 (5 bases). The CDR3 sequence is 15 residues long. Trimming pared 0 bases from V and 7 bases from J, leaving 13 bases between. CDR1 is MGHRA and CDR2 is YSYEKL in the germline V gene.